Shown below are 22 T cell receptor beta chains from a single sample sequenced in a study of post-analysis software for immune sequencing data. The study, taken as a whole, reports: Controls showed lower frequencies than patients for five or six TRBV segments, and TRBV5-6, TRBV5-1 and TRBV20-1 were among these.

Presence of unique molecular identifiers characterized the TCR beta cDNA libraries. A single record per CDR3 protein comes from TCRdb applying MiXCR to the PCR reads. The profile shows a few hundred thousand distinct CDR3 sequences, roughly 35% of them singletons. These receptors have no known antigen. The sequencing sample was made of blood. These receptors were taken from a girl aged 10 to 17 with multiple sclerosis.

J is TRBJ2-3 and V is TRBV29-1; 7 bases align to TRBD1. CDR3 length: 16 amino acids. CDR1 and CDR2 (germline): SQVTM, ANQGSEA. With V trimmed by 7 bases and J by 0 bases, 13 bases remained unmatched. CDR3 residues: CSGVTGARTSTDTQYF. For the CDR3, the DNA is TGCAGCGGGGTCACAGGGGCCCGAACTAGCACAGATACGCAGTATTTT.

The genes are TRBV5-1 and TRBJ2-7, with D perhaps being TRBD1 or TRBD2 (5 bases each). TRBJ2-4 matches the DNA end more closely, so the J call is doubtful. CDR1 SGHRS and CDR2 YFSETQ come from the germline V gene. This CDR3 comprises 14 residues. The CDR3 region has the DNA TGCGCCAGCAGCTTAGAAGGGGCCGGGGACATTCAGTACTTC. Amino acid sequence: CASSLEGAGDIQYF.

The V gene is TRBV11-2, the J gene TRBJ2-3; 9 bases match TRBD2. Germline V gene lookup returns CDR1 SGHAT and CDR2 FQNNGV. This CDR3 spans 14 amino acids. Germline trimming cut 8 bases from V and 4 bases from J; bases unmatched to any gene: 7. The CDR3 sequence: CASGASGASDTQYF. CDR3 DNA: TGTGCCAGCGGGGCTAGCGGGGCCTCAGATACGCAGTATTTT.

The gene calls are TRBV18 and TRBJ2-5; D is tentatively TRBD1 or TRBD2 (6 bases each). The J call is in doubt because the DNA end fits TRBJ2-7 better. There are 17 residues in the CDR3. Germline values: CDR1 KGHSH, CDR2 LQKENI. The CDR3 sequence: CASSRPTPRGGTYEQYF. The CDR3 region has the DNA TGTGCCAGCTCACGCCCAACACCGAGAGGGGGGACCTACGAGCAGTACTTC.

V is TRBV5-1 and J is TRBJ2-3; the match to TRBD2 covers 10 bases. The germline CDR1 and CDR2 sequences are SGHRS and YFSETQ. V lost 4 bases and J lost 6; bases outside the gene matches: 11. The CDR3 consists of 16 residues. The chain's CDR3 is CASSGIAGGPGDTQYF. DNA of the CDR3: TGCGCCAGCAGCGGAATAGCGGGAGGACCGGGGGATACGCAGTATTTT.

This sequence joins TRBV7-3 and TRBJ2-2; 12 bases map to TRBD1. The junction had 5 bases not matched to a gene; V was cut back by 3 bases and J by 6 bases. The CDR3 contains 16 residues. CDR1 and CDR2 (germline): SGHTA, FQGTGA. The CDR3: CASSLSRDRGPGELFF. CDR3 in DNA: TGTGCCAGCAGCTTGTCCCGGGACAGGGGGCCCGGGGAGCTGTTTTTT.

In its sample, this clonotype was seen a few times. The chain combines TRBV4-1 with TRBJ1-6; D ambiguous. Germline lookup yields CDR1 MGHRA and CDR2 YSYEKL. Trimming left V 0 bases short and J 8 bases short, with 11 bases between. The CDR3 has 15 amino acids. CDR3 DNA: TGCGCCAGCAGCCAAGATCGGGCAGCTTATTCACCCCTCCACTTT. This codes for CASSQDRAAYSPLHF.

The chain carries TRBV3-1 and TRBJ1-2; TRBD1 might be the D (5 bases). There are 14 residues in the CDR3. Germline assignment: CDR1 LGHDT and CDR2 YNNKEL (reference sequence). Between the trimmed V and J ends, which lost 0 bases and 7 bases, there was a span of 12 bases. As DNA, the CDR3 is TGTGCCAGCAGCCAAGATCTACAGGTGGCTGGCTACACCTTC. Its translation is CASSQDLQVAGYTF.

The chain couples TRBV6-6 to TRBJ2-3, with TRBD2 matching 10 bases. The CDR3 has 14 residues. The V gene's germline CDR1 is MNHNY and CDR2 SVGAGI (reference sequence). With V trimmed by 10 bases and J by 3 bases, 7 bases remained unmatched. Here the CDR3 reads CATDVAGGTDTQYF. CDR3 DNA sequence: TGTGCCACCGACGTAGCGGGGGGAACAGATACGCAGTATTTT.

A word on this clonotype: The junction and the germline gene differ at one end; a read error may be behind it. The chain employs TRBV10-1 and TRBJ2-3; 7 bases line up with TRBD2. Germline V lookup: CDR1 WNHNN, CDR2 SYGVQD (reference sequence). The CDR3 is 15 amino acids. CDR3 residues: CASSEERGSTDTQDF. Here the CDR3 DNA reads TGCGCCAGCAGTGAAGAGCGGGGAAGCACAGATACGCAGGATTTT.

This rearrangement joins TRBV29-1 to TRBJ2-5; D may be TRBD1 (6 bases). This CDR3 has 12 residues. The germline CDR1 and CDR2 sequences are SQVTM and ANQGSEA. The V end lost 3 bases, the J end lost 11 bases, and 16 bases lay between the germline ends. The CDR3 DNA is TGCAGCGTTGACAAACAGGGAAATGAGCAGTACTTC. This gives the protein CSVDKQGNEQYF.

This clonotype was counted between two and nine times. V usage is TRBV29-1 and J usage is TRBJ1-1, with D perhaps TRBD1 (5 bases). V was pared by 5 bases and J by 5 bases, with 18 bases between. The CDR3 totals 14 residues. The germline CDR1 and CDR2 sequences are SQVTM and ANQGSEA. CDR3 bases: TGCAGCGTTTCGCGGGGGATGGGAGCGACTGAAGCTTTCTTT. Translation: CSVSRGMGATEAFF.

The table lists this clonotype with a count of one. The V and J genes are TRBV18 and TRBJ1-1; no reliable D call. CDR1 KGHSH and CDR2 LQKENI come from the germline V gene. This CDR3 has 16 residues. Trimming removed 0 bases at V and 1 base at J, with 12 bases between. CDR3 nucleotide sequence: TGTGCCAGCTCACCACCGAATGGGGTGACGAACACTGAAGCTTTCTTT. It translates to CASSPPNGVTNTEAFF.

This sequence joins TRBV11-1 and TRBJ2-3; no clear D gene. Deletions cut 3 bases from V and 2 bases from J, with 12 bases between. The CDR3 contains 15 residues. Per the germline V gene, CDR1 is SGHAT and CDR2 is FQDESV (reference sequence). The CDR3 coding sequence is TGTGCCAGCAGCTTGCCCTCCCTCAACACAGATACGCAGTATTTT. Translating it yields CASSLPSLNTDTQYF.

This clonotype was found a few times. The chain combines TRBV6-6 with TRBJ1-2; D is undetermined. Trimming removed 0 bases at V and 8 bases at J, with 16 bases between. The CDR3 runs 15 residues. Germline lookup yields CDR1 MNHNY and CDR2 SVGAGI (reference sequence). The CDR3: CASSYSLTDIYGYTF. CDR3 DNA sequence: TGTGCCAGCAGTTACTCGTTGACTGATATTTACGGCTACACCTTC.

This clonotype has ten or more counts. The chain is built from TRBV20-1 and TRBJ2-7, with TRBD1 identical over 9 bases. Germline CDR1 reads DFQATT; CDR2 reads SNEGSKA (reference sequence). V dropped 2 bases and J dropped 4; count of bases not matched to a gene: 9. The CDR3 runs 15 residues. The CDR3 is CSARPWGTGKYEQYF. CDR3 nucleotides: TGCAGTGCTAGACCCTGGGGGACAGGGAAGTACGAGCAGTACTTC.

Concerning this clonotype itself: It may be a read error: a sequence one base away is much more abundant. This sequence joins TRBV4-1 and TRBJ2-7; 9 bases line up with TRBD1. Germline CDR1 is MGHRA and CDR2 is YSYEKL. With V trimmed by 1 base and J by 3 bases, 1 base remained unmatched. The CDR3 extends over 14 amino acids. CDR3 bases: TGCGCCAGCAGCCAAGGACAGGGGGTCTACGAGCAGTACTTC. As protein: CASSQGQGVYEQYF.

The chain links TRBV20-1 to TRBJ2-4; D unresolved. This CDR3 spans 16 amino acids. V lost 0 bases and J lost 4, with 16 bases in between. The V gene's germline CDR1 is DFQATT and CDR2 SNEGSKA (reference sequence). The chain's CDR3 is CSARDRKRQPKNIQYF. The CDR3 DNA reads TGCAGTGCTAGAGATCGAAAGAGACAACCTAAAAACATTCAGTACTTC.

Here the CDR3 DNA reads TGCGCCAGCAGCTTGTACTTGGGACAGGGGAACGAGCAGTACTTC. This encodes CASSLYLGQGNEQYF. This chain uses TRBV5-1 with TRBJ2-7; TRBD1 agrees at 10 bases. After removal of 1 base from V and 5 bases from J, the junction contained 6 bases not matched to a gene. The germline V gene has CDR1 SGHRS and CDR2 YFSETQ. The length of the CDR3 is 15 residues.

This chain uses TRBV7-8 with TRBJ1-6, with a possible D match to TRBD1 (6 bases). The CDR3 sequence is 15 residues long. V lost 1 base, J lost 12 bases, and 16 bases lay in between. Germline values: CDR1 SGHVS, CDR2 FQNEAQ. The DNA for the CDR3 is TGTGCCAGCAGCTTAGGCCGAGGGGGGTGGGGACCCCTCCACTTT. It encodes CASSLGRGGWGPLHF.

This clonotype came up a few times. The chain employs TRBV11-1 and TRBJ1-2; 7 bases fit TRBD1. The CDR3 loop spans 14 amino acids. The germline CDR1 and CDR2 sequences are SGHAT and FQDESV (reference sequence). J gave up 2 bases and V 5 bases, and 5 bases lay outside the gene matches. CDR3 residues: CASSPGQANYGYTF. CDR3 DNA sequence: TGTGCCAGCAGCCCAGGACAGGCCAACTATGGCTACACCTTC.

The rearrangement links TRBV20-1 to TRBJ2-7, with TRBD2 matching 9 bases. Germline loops: CDR1 DFQATT, CDR2 SNEGSKA (reference sequence). CDR3 length: 14 residues. The V segment lost 3 bases and the J segment 3 bases; nucleotides outside the gene matches: 6. CDR3 nucleotides: TGCAGTGCTAGTTCCCGACTAGCGGTCTACGAGCAGTACTTC. Its translation is CSASSRLAVYEQYF.